This entry describes one T cell receptor beta chain. What it binds is unknown. These data come from a study of vaccination and CD4 T cells after COVID-19. Time point defined: late sampling 161 to 241 days after vaccination in a few convalescent patients. Specified treatment: approximately 10-day PBMC culture with coronavirus spike peptide pools or control peptides (ViraFEST assay). This CDR3 is built from 20 residues. With 4 bases clipped from V and 2 bases from J, the junction kept 16 bases outside the gene matches. Germline-derived CDR1 and CDR2 are MNHEY and SVGAGI. Cultured CD4+ T cell DNA was sequenced using the Oncomine TCR Beta short-read assay. TCRdb independently ran MiXCR on the PCR reads; one entry per CDR3 protein. The sample holds some 24,000 distinct CDR3 sequences, about 29% seen once.

This chain links TRBV6-5 with TRBJ2-7, with 14 bases fitting TRBD2. This sequence was found in a human donor who had recovered from COVID-19. The specimen was CD4+ T cells from blood, cultured in vitro, collected about 7 months after SARS-CoV-2 vaccination. CDR3 loop: CASSSPTGTSGSIRTYEQYF. The CDR3, as DNA: TGTGCCAGCAGTTCCCCAACCGGGACTAGCGGGAGTATTAGAACCTACGAGCAGTACTTC.